This TCR beta chain was obtained from a study of identical twins' blood T cells. This CDR3 has 15 residues. V shed 1 base and J shed 4 bases, with 13 bases lying between them. CDR1 is MNHEY and CDR2 is SVGAGI in the germline V gene. Both ends of each TCR cDNA library bore sample-specific barcodes. Original handling: Per-library CDR3 reads ranged about 2.2 to 4 million; clonotypes, ~90,000 to ~550,000. TCRdb re-derived calls from the 5' RACE reads in MiXCR, one entry per CDR3 protein. The V and J calls were determined by TCRdb, not by the authors. This table holds around 380,000 distinct CDR3 sequences, roughly 31% found once.

The sequenced sample was PBMCs. This receptor was taken from a woman aged 18-49 years in good health. The rearrangement links TRBV6-5 to TRBJ1-1; TRBD1 might be the D (6 bases). In DNA, the CDR3 is TGTGCCAGCAGTTACTGGGGGGCGCACGGCACTGAAGCTTTCTTT. Translating gives CASSYWGAHGTEAFF.